The text below deals with one T cell receptor beta chain. Its antigen is not identified. Trimming removed 1 base at V and 0 bases at J, with 3 bases between. The germline V gene encodes CDR1 SEHNR and CDR2 FQNEAQ (reference sequence). The CDR3 length is 13 residues. TCRdb's copy holds only in-frame clones and misses some; the assay was immunoSEQ multiplex PCR. The sample includes some 86,000 clones, 87% of them seen just once. The sample belongs to a study of OX40 agonist ivuxolimab in advanced cancers. Findings of the study overall: Averaged across samples, CD8+ T cells carried more expanded clones than CD4+ did.

The sequencing used CD4+ or CD8+ T cells sorted from blood, collected in a trial of the OX40 agonist ivuxolimab. This chain connects TRBV7-9 to TRBJ1-1, with D unresolved. The TCR originated in an adult with an advanced solid tumor such as melanoma, head and neck, liver or kidney cancer. CDR3: CASSLVMNTEAFF. CDR3 sequence (DNA): TGTGCCAGCAGCTTAGTAATGAACACTGAAGCTTTCTTT.